The clone carrying this T cell receptor (beta chain) was detected once. Its antigen is currently unknown. Per germline, CDR1 SGHDN and CDR2 FVKESK. This CDR3 is built from 14 residues. Unmatched junction bases numbered 1, after V lost 0 bases and J lost 3 bases. Use of 60 Vbeta and 13 Jbeta primers characterized the PCR. Here immunoSEQ multiplex PCR was the method, and the copy in TCRdb shows in-frame clones only, minus some. The sample comprises about 210,000 clones, over 70% of which are singletons, and over 1.5% rests with the top ten. The data were obtained in a study of cytomegalovirus exposure and HLA in healthy donors. About the research overall: There were 350 to 400 genotyped donors. Of these, roughly 80% fell in the genetic ancestry cluster associated with self-reported Caucasian donors.

General study findings and limits: Presence/absence analyses rested on an assumption that sequencing depth was roughly uniform across donors. Researchers reported in a later analysis that common viral pathogens appeared linked to several top clusters.

The specimen sequenced was PBMCs. The source of this sequence is a man aged 35 to 55 in good health and CMV-seropositive. The chain uses TRBV14 and TRBJ2-5; 7 bases fit TRBD2. This CDR3 is CASSQDRGEETQYF. The CDR3 bases are TGTGCCAGCAGCCAAGATCGGGGGGAAGAGACCCAGTACTTC.